This passage covers 29 T cell receptor beta chains from one sample sequenced in a study of vaccination effects on CD4 cells after COVID-19 (dated 2022 in TCRdb). Receptor libraries were prepared by the immunoSEQ multiplex PCR assay. TCRdb re-hosts the immuneACCESS table, in-frame sequences only. Its copies lack some clones; in the studies checked, an unresolved V gene accounts for under half of them, and the cause for the rest is not known. The sample table lists 20,000 to 30,000 clones, more than 70% of them with a count of one. Under 13% of the sample is held by the ten biggest clonotypes. Their antigens remain unidentified. In the ViraFEST assay, PBMC were stimulated with viral peptide pools, and TCR sequencing was then used to find antigen-specific CD4+ T cell clonotypes based on their expansion. After roughly 11 days of culture, CD4+ T cells were isolated with the EasySep CD4+ T cell isolation kit. Healthy vaccine recipients had no prior SARS-CoV-2 infection, confirmed by negative nucleocapsid antibodies before and after vaccination.

The input for sequencing was CD4+ T cells from PBMCs cultured with HCoV-NL63 spike peptides, taken before COVID-19 vaccination. Explained via the paper, the cell subset or site label denotes: HCoV-NL63 spike overlapping peptide pool stimulation. These receptors came from a human donor who received a COVID-19 vaccine.

The V and J genes are TRBV12-5 and TRBJ2-5; no reliable D call. The germline V and J ends were trimmed by 5 bases and 7 bases, with 8 bases remaining between them. The CDR3 has 11 amino acids. Germline assignment: CDR1 LGHNT and CDR2 FRNRAP. The CDR3 is CASGTLGTQYF. The DNA of the CDR3 is TGTGCTAGTGGTACCCTGGGGACCCAGTACTTC.

The V and J genes are TRBV12-5 and TRBJ2-7; 7 nucleotides line up with TRBD2. CDR1 and CDR2 (germline): LGHNT, FRNRAP. CDR3 size: 18 residues. J gave up 2 bases and V 2 bases, and 15 bases lay outside the gene matches. The CDR3 spells CASGLSQGGAGAAYEQYF. For the CDR3, the DNA is TGTGCTAGTGGTTTGAGTCAGGGCGGTGCGGGAGCGGCCTACGAGCAGTACTTC.

Here the CDR3 DNA reads TGTGCCAGCTCACCCAGTGCGAACACCGGGGAGCTGTTTTTT. It yields the protein CASSPSANTGELFF. The chain uses TRBV18 and TRBJ2-2; D uncertain. Trimming took off 3 bases at V and 0 bases at J, with 5 bases between the two ends. The CDR3 is 14 amino acids. The V gene's germline CDR1 is KGHSH and CDR2 LQKENI.

The chain is built from TRBV6-5 and TRBJ1-3; D gene ambiguous. The CDR3 has 13 amino acids. The V end was cut by 2 bases, the J end by 1 base, with 3 bases between. Germline V gives CDR1 MNHEY, CDR2 SVGAGI. The chain's CDR3 is CASSYSSGNTIYF. The CDR3 nucleotides read TGTGCCAGCAGTTACAGTTCTGGAAACACCATATATTTT.

The rearrangement uses TRBV9 and TRBJ1-1; D is unresolved. Trimming removed 0 bases from V and 4 bases from J, with 13 bases in between. This CDR3 is built from 15 residues. Looked up from germline, CDR1 is SGDLS and CDR2 is YYNGEE. CDR3 loop: CASSVESRDPTEAFF. In DNA, the CDR3 is TGTGCCAGCAGCGTAGAATCCCGGGATCCCACTGAAGCTTTCTTT.

The J gene is TRBJ2-7, the V gene TRBV6-5, with D perhaps TRBD1 or TRBD2 (6 bases each). V gave up 10 bases and J gave up 6 bases, with 25 bases separating them. Looked up from germline, CDR1 is MNHEY and CDR2 is SVGAGI. This CDR3 is built from 15 residues. In nucleotides, the CDR3 is TGTGCCACTCATCCGAAATCGGGGGCCCGTGTCGAGCAGTACTTC. This gives the protein CATHPKSGARVEQYF.

This clone is classed as medium-sized. The chain combines TRBV18 with TRBJ2-1; 11 bases match TRBD2. This CDR3 has 16 residues. The germline V gene encodes CDR1 KGHSH and CDR2 LQKENI. The V gene end was trimmed by 3 bases and the J gene end by 7 bases; junction bases not matched to a gene: 8. The CDR3 region is CASSPYSSGRNNEQFF. CDR3 nucleotide sequence: TGTGCCAGCTCACCGTATTCTAGCGGGAGGAATAATGAGCAGTTCTTC.

The gene calls are TRBV5-1 and TRBJ2-7; 9 nucleotides agree with TRBD1. CDR1 and CDR2 from the germline V gene are SGHRS and YFSETQ. The CDR3 is 15 residues long. Unmatched junction bases numbered 3, after V lost 0 bases and J lost 2 bases. For the CDR3, the DNA is TGCGCCAGCAGCTTGGGGGGGACAGGGCCCTACGAGCAGTACTTC. Its protein product is CASSLGGTGPYEQYF.

This chain joins TRBV15 and TRBJ2-7; maybe TRBD1 (6 bases). CDR3 length equals 14 residues. V lost 0 bases, J lost 2 bases, and 8 bases lay in between. Germline values: CDR1 LNHNV, CDR2 YYDKDF (reference sequence). CDR3 DNA sequence: TGTGCCACCAGCAGAGACAGGGGAGCCTACGAGCAGTACTTC. Its protein is CATSRDRGAYEQYF.

This chain links TRBV29-1 with TRBJ1-2; D uncertain. Germline V gene data show CDR1 as SQVTM and CDR2 as ANQGSEA. The CDR3 loop spans 14 amino acids. V was clipped by 7 bases and J by 6 bases, with 21 bases between them. The CDR3 region has the DNA TGCAGCGGCCGACGTCCGGGTTGGCGGGATGGCTACACCTTC. Translating it yields CSGRRPGWRDGYTF.

This chain connects TRBV2 to TRBJ1-2; D might be TRBD1 (6 bases). There are 13 residues in the CDR3. Trimming removed 4 bases from V and 6 bases from J, with 12 bases in between. Germline values: CDR1 SNHLY, CDR2 FYNNEI. The CDR3 loop is CASSARGSDGYTF. The DNA for the CDR3 is TGTGCCAGCAGTGCTAGGGGGAGCGATGGCTACACCTTC.

This chain uses TRBV11-2 with TRBJ2-1; possibly TRBD1 for D (6 bases). The CDR3 has 15 amino acids. The ends were cut back, 5 bases at V and 0 bases at J, with 11 bases in the middle. CDR1 and CDR2 from the germline V gene are SGHAT and FQNNGV. CDR3: CASSTGSSSYNEQFF. The CDR3 coding sequence is TGTGCCAGCAGCACAGGGTCGAGCTCCTACAATGAGCAGTTCTTC.

This clone was seen just once. The chain joins TRBV2 to TRBJ2-5; TRBD2 matches 10 bases. In germline, CDR1 is SNHLY, CDR2 FYNNEI. The V segment lost 6 bases and the J segment 4 bases; nucleotides outside the gene matches: 8. The CDR3 contains 15 residues. CDR3 in amino acids: CASRGPGLASETQYF. The CDR3 coding sequence is TGTGCCAGCAGGGGTCCGGGACTAGCGTCAGAGACCCAGTACTTC.

J is TRBJ2-5 and V is TRBV6-2 or TRBV6-3, with 8 bases aligning to TRBD2. V lost 10 bases to trimming and J lost 6 bases; unmatched junction nucleotides: 10. Germline CDR1 is MNHEY and CDR2 is SVGEGT. The CDR3 runs to 13 residues. The CDR3 DNA is TGTGCCACCAGCAACGGGGGGGTGAAGACCCAGTACTTC. Translating it yields CATSNGGVKTQYF.

The chain joins TRBV3-1 (or the pseudogene TRBV3-2) to TRBJ1-2; the match to TRBD1 covers 11 bases. Germline CDR1 LGHDT, CDR2 YNNKEL (reference sequence). Unmatched junction bases numbered 11, after V lost 7 bases and J lost 7 bases. The CDR3 spans 15 residues. This CDR3 reads CASTRAGTGGGGYTF. In nucleotides, the CDR3 is TGTGCCAGCACCCGAGCCGGGACAGGGGGTGGTGGCTACACCTTC.

This clone was recorded once. V and J are TRBV4-1 and TRBJ1-4, with a tentative D call TRBD1 (6 bases). This CDR3 has 19 amino acids. Germline loops: CDR1 MGHRA, CDR2 YSYEKL. Between the trimmed V and J ends, which lost 2 bases and 0 bases, there was a span of 19 bases. The CDR3: CASSQYTRGMVATNEKLFF. The CDR3, as DNA: TGCGCCAGCAGCCAATATACGAGGGGGATGGTTGCAACTAATGAAAAACTGTTTTTT.

V gene TRBV10-1 combines with J gene TRBJ1-1; D is ambiguous. The CDR3 covers 13 residues. Trimming stripped 5 bases from V and 0 bases from J, with 7 bases between. Looked up from germline, CDR1 is WNHNN and CDR2 is SYGVQD (reference sequence). As DNA, the CDR3 is TGCGCCAGCAGTTTCACCATGAACACTGAAGCTTTCTTT. Amino acid sequence: CASSFTMNTEAFF.

This clone has a handful of counts. This rearrangement joins TRBV10-1 to TRBJ2-3; 8 bases align to TRBD2. The CDR3 has 14 amino acids. Per the germline V gene, CDR1 is WNHNN and CDR2 is SYGVQD (reference sequence). V lost 5 bases, J lost 5 bases, and 6 bases stayed unmatched. The CDR3 coding sequence is TGCGCCAGCAGTACAGCGGGAGTGGTAGATACGCAGTATTTT. Translating it yields CASSTAGVVDTQYF.

J is TRBJ2-2 and V is TRBV13; no clear D gene. Looked up from germline, CDR1 is PRHDT and CDR2 is FYEKMQ (reference sequence). Trimming cost V 5 bases and J 4 bases, with 11 bases left between them. The CDR3 runs 14 residues. The CDR3 DNA follows: TGTGCCAGCAGCCGCGGACGACCCACCGGGGAGCTGTTTTTT. Encoded protein: CASSRGRPTGELFF.

J is TRBJ2-7 and V is TRBV7-9; the D is unclear. The CDR3 sequence is 12 residues long. Germline loops: CDR1 SEHNR, CDR2 FQNEAQ (reference sequence). Trimming cost V 1 base and J 7 bases, with 8 bases left between them. The CDR3 sequence: CASSLDYREQYF. DNA for the CDR3: TGTGCCAGCAGCTTAGATTACCGGGAGCAGTACTTC.

The V and J genes are TRBV5-5 and TRBJ1-2; 8 positions match TRBD1. The V gene's germline CDR1 is SGHKS and CDR2 YYEKEE (reference sequence). Trimming at V came to 3 bases and at J to 8 bases, leaving 6 bases not matched to a gene. The CDR3 has 13 residues. CDR3 DNA: TGTGCCAGCAGCTCGGGACAGGTTATCGGCTACACCTTC. The encoded protein is CASSSGQVIGYTF.

The chain carries TRBV6-6 and TRBJ1-2; tentative D call: TRBD1 (5 bases). Germline V lookup: CDR1 MNHNY, CDR2 SVGAGI (reference sequence). V was shortened by 2 bases and J by 2 bases, with 12 bases between the two germline ends. The CDR3 totals 15 residues. The CDR3: CASSYRDGQNYGYTF. CDR3 in DNA: TGTGCCAGCAGTTACCGGGACGGGCAAAACTATGGCTACACCTTC.

This chain uses TRBV10-1 with TRBJ2-7; perhaps TRBD1 as D (5 bases). Trimming took off 0 bases at V and 4 bases at J, with 7 bases between the two ends. CDR3 length: 13 residues. From germline, CDR1 is WNHNN and CDR2 SYGVQD (reference sequence). DNA of the CDR3: TGCGCCAGCAGTGAGTCGGGGCAGTACGAGCAGTACTTC. Translation: CASSESGQYEQYF.

This clone has just a few counts. This chain joins TRBV5-4 and TRBJ1-2; maybe TRBD1 (5 bases). Germline loops: CDR1 SGHNT, CDR2 YYREEE (reference sequence). The V end was cut by 4 bases, the J end by 5 bases, with 15 bases between. The length of the CDR3 is 14 residues. DNA of the CDR3: TGTGCCAGCAGCCATATAGGGACGGGATATGGCTACACCTTC. It is translated as CASSHIGTGYGYTF.

The rearrangement joins TRBV18 to TRBJ1-4; D gene uncertain. V lost 3 bases to trimming and J lost 5 bases, with 7 bases between them. The CDR3 runs to 13 residues. In germline, CDR1 is KGHSH, CDR2 LQKENI. The CDR3, as DNA: TGTGCCAGCTCACCGGGGTTGAATGAAAAACTGTTTTTT. Translation: CASSPGLNEKLFF.

V usage is TRBV7-6 and J usage is TRBJ2-1, with D perhaps matching TRBD2 (5 bases). This CDR3 has 15 amino acids. Trimming removed 2 bases at V and 8 bases at J, with 16 bases between. Germline V lookup: CDR1 SGHVS, CDR2 FNYEAQ. The CDR3 loop reads CASSLRTDFSDEQFF. The CDR3 bases are TGTGCCAGCAGCTTACGCACCGATTTTAGCGATGAGCAGTTCTTC.

This chain uses TRBV12-3 or TRBV12-4 with TRBJ2-7, with unresolved D. The CDR3 length is 13 residues. Deletions cut 3 bases from V and 2 bases from J, with 8 bases between. CDR3 DNA: TGTGCCAGCAGTTTTCAGGATCCCTACGAGCAGTACTTC. Encoded protein: CASSFQDPYEQYF.

The V call is TRBV6-1, the J call TRBJ1-2, with a possible D match to TRBD1 (6 bases). V was clipped by 3 bases and J by 5 bases, with 10 bases between them. Germline V CDR1 and CDR2: MNHNS, SASEGT. The CDR3 extends over 13 amino acids. Here the CDR3 DNA reads TGTGCCAGCAGTGAGTCCGGGACATATGGCTACACCTTC. Its protein is CASSESGTYGYTF.

The chain employs TRBV19 and TRBJ2-5; 9 nucleotides line up with TRBD1. Germline V gene sequence: CDR1 LNHDA, CDR2 SQIVND (reference sequence). This CDR3 is 14 amino acids long. Germline trimming cut 6 bases from V and 4 bases from J; bases unmatched to any gene: 6. The CDR3 spells CASSSQGARETQYF. As DNA, the CDR3 is TGTGCCAGTAGCTCACAGGGGGCGAGAGAGACCCAGTACTTC.